What follows are 8 T cell receptor beta chains derived from one specimen sequenced in a study of CD8+ T cells in alopecia areata listed by TCRdb under 2018. The intended sense of this specimen's time point label: baseline before oral tofacitinib. The library was produced with the immunoSEQ multiplex PCR assay. To provide template for TCR sequencing, every sample had RNA extracted and reverse transcribed into cDNA. Drawn from immuneACCESS, this table holds only the in-frame rearrangements with V and J called that TCRdb kept. Clones are partly lost; checked studies trace under half to an unresolved V gene and leave the rest unexplained. In this sample the table shows 250,000 or so clones, roughly two thirds of which occur a single time. The top ten hold approximately 1.2% of the sample. This specimen consisted of CD4+ T cells sorted from blood, obtained at week 0. The receptors were sampled from a human donor with alopecia areata.

This chain's CDR3 is CSGGDRNEKLFF. The CDR3 DNA reads as TGCAGCGGTGGGGACAGAAATGAAAAACTGTTTTTT. The chain links TRBV29-1 to TRBJ1-4, with 7 positions matching TRBD1. Losses at the gene ends were 7 bases for V and 5 bases for J; bases not matched to a gene: 4. Germline CDR1 SQVTM, CDR2 ANQGSEA. The CDR3 totals 12 residues.

The chain combines TRBV25-1 with TRBJ1-6; possible D gene TRBD1, 5 bases. The CDR3 covers 14 residues. The V and J ends lost 8 bases and 5 bases respectively, with 13 bases between them. Germline values: CDR1 MGHDK, CDR2 SYGVNS. The CDR3 sequence is CASRLDSHNSPLHF. CDR3 bases: TGTGCCAGCCGTTTAGACAGCCATAATTCACCCCTCCACTTT.

The gene calls are TRBV11-1 and TRBJ2-3; 9 positions match TRBD1. Per germline, CDR1 SGHAT and CDR2 FQDESV (reference sequence). J gave up 5 bases and V 5 bases, and 8 bases lay outside the gene matches. This CDR3 has 15 residues. CDR3 residues: CASSNGQGNGDTQYF. CDR3 nucleotide sequence: TGTGCCAGCAGCAACGGACAGGGGAACGGAGATACGCAGTATTTT.

There are a few counts of this clone. Different DNA sequences within this sample yield the same CDR3. The chain links TRBV7-2 to TRBJ1-2; 7 nucleotides align to TRBD1. With V trimmed by 5 bases and J by 2 bases, 2 bases remained unmatched. The length of the CDR3 is 13 residues. Germline-derived CDR1 and CDR2 are SGHTA and FQGNSA. The CDR3 DNA reads as TGTGCCAGCAGCCCGGACAGGAACTATGGCTACACCTTC. It translates to CASSPDRNYGYTF.

The V call is TRBV9, the J call TRBJ2-1; 10 nucleotides line up with TRBD2. The CDR3 spans 15 residues. With 3 bases clipped from V and 2 bases from J, the junction kept 2 bases outside the gene matches. Germline-derived CDR1 and CDR2 are SGDLS and YYNGEE. CDR3 protein: CASSALAGAYNEQFF. The CDR3, as DNA: TGTGCCAGCAGCGCCCTAGCGGGGGCCTACAATGAGCAGTTCTTC.

The genes are TRBV29-1 and TRBJ1-1; D uncertain. The germline V gene encodes CDR1 SQVTM and CDR2 ANQGSEA. The V end lost 5 bases, the J end lost 0 bases, and 10 bases lay between the germline ends. This CDR3 region has 13 residues. The CDR3 reads CSVTGLMNTEAFF. The CDR3 nucleotides read TGCAGCGTTACTGGACTGATGAACACTGAAGCTTTCTTT.

The V and J genes are TRBV10-3 and TRBJ2-7; D gene unclear. Germline CDR1 reads ENHRY; CDR2 reads SYGVKD. Trimming stripped 4 bases from V and 1 base from J, with 14 bases between. This CDR3 has 15 amino acids. The CDR3 loop reads CAISAEAAGSYEQYF. The CDR3 region has the DNA TGTGCCATCAGTGCTGAGGCGGCCGGATCCTACGAGCAGTACTTC.

About this clone: In the same sample, other DNA sequences code for this CDR3. This chain links TRBV30 with TRBJ1-5; D is possibly TRBD1 (6 bases). The V end lost 2 bases, the J end lost 4 bases, and 9 bases lay between the germline ends. Per the germline V gene, CDR1 is GTSNPN and CDR2 is SVGIG (reference sequence). CDR3 size: 13 residues. The chain's CDR3 is CAWSPRGNQPQHF. CDR3 sequence (DNA): TGTGCCTGGAGTCCCAGGGGAAATCAGCCCCAGCATTTT. Looking up the rest from reference TRBV30 and TRBJ1-5 gives the full variable domain: SQTIHQWPATLVQPVGSPLSLECTVEGTSNPNLYWYRQAAGRGLQLLFYSVGIGQISSEVPQNLSASRPQDRQFILSSKKLLLSDSGFYLCAWSPRGNQPQHFGDGTRLSIL.